The 29 T cell receptor beta chains presented below share a single source sample, sequenced in a study of cytomegalovirus exposure and HLA in healthy donors. The PCR employed 60 Vbeta primers together with 13 Jbeta primers. The assay was immunoSEQ multiplex PCR, and TCRdb's table has in-frame clones only and misses some. The sample includes 95,000 to 150,000 clones, roughly 78% of them seen just once. Material for sequencing was PBMCs. These receptors all stem from a woman between 25 and 40 years old in good health and CMV-seropositive.

The chain uses TRBV2 and TRBJ2-7; 7 bases fit TRBD1. The CDR3 runs to 13 residues. The ends lost 6 bases at V and 5 bases at J; junction bases unmatched: 7. Looked up from germline, CDR1 is SNHLY and CDR2 is FYNNEI. DNA of the CDR3: TGTGCCAGCAGACTCGACAGGGACCACGAGCAGTACTTC. It specifies CASRLDRDHEQYF.

This chain joins TRBV6-6 and TRBJ1-4; 9 nucleotides match TRBD1. The V gene end was trimmed by 1 base and the J gene end by 7 bases; junction bases not matched to a gene: 7. CDR3 length equals 16 residues. Germline CDR1 reads MNHNY; CDR2 reads SVGAGI (reference sequence). CDR3 bases: TGTGCCAGCAGTTACTTGACAGGGGGGAAGGGTGAAAAACTGTTTTTT. Translation gives CASSYLTGGKGEKLFF.

The V gene is TRBV4-1, the J gene TRBJ2-7; 8 bases map to TRBD1. V trimming: 1 base; J trimming: 0 bases; junction bases outside the gene matches: 11. Germline CDR1 reads MGHRA; CDR2 reads YSYEKL. This CDR3 spans 18 amino acids. This chain's CDR3 is CASSQGLSGQAISYEQYF. CDR3 sequence (DNA): TGCGCCAGCAGCCAAGGACTATCGGGACAGGCCATCTCCTACGAGCAGTACTTC.

V usage is TRBV6-1 and J usage is TRBJ1-1, with a weak D call TRBD1 (5 bases). V shed 4 bases and J shed 3 bases, with 15 bases lying between them. The length of the CDR3 is 15 residues. Per germline, CDR1 MNHNS and CDR2 SASEGT. The CDR3 coding sequence is TGTGCCAGCAGTGCCCTGACTGCCAGGGACACTGAAGCTTTCTTT. It encodes CASSALTARDTEAFF.

The chain joins TRBV7-9 to TRBJ1-1; no clear D gene. V lost 5 bases to trimming and J lost 4 bases, with 14 bases between them. This CDR3 has 14 residues. CDR1 and CDR2 from the germline V gene are SEHNR and FQNEAQ (reference sequence). The CDR3 DNA reads TGTGCCAGCAGCCCACAGACGGGGAGCACTGAAGCTTTCTTT. The encoded protein is CASSPQTGSTEAFF.

This clone has only one observation. V usage is TRBV2 and J usage is TRBJ2-5, with D possibly being TRBD1 (6 bases). Germline V gene sequence: CDR1 SNHLY, CDR2 FYNNEI. This CDR3 contains 17 residues. Trimming left V 3 bases short and J 0 bases short, with 17 bases between. CDR3 sequence reads: CASSERSGAFNQETQYF. The CDR3 nucleotides are TGTGCCAGCAGTGAGAGGTCAGGGGCTTTTAACCAAGAGACCCAGTACTTC.

J is TRBJ1-2 and V is TRBV28; D is uncertain. Per germline, CDR1 MDHEN and CDR2 SYDVKM. Deletions cut 7 bases from V and 4 bases from J, with 10 bases between. This CDR3 has 12 amino acids. The CDR3 here is CASTHPVYGYTF. The CDR3 nucleotides are TGTGCCAGCACCCACCCGGTCTATGGCTACACCTTC.

This chain joins TRBV28 and TRBJ1-2, with a possible D match to TRBD1 (5 bases). V was trimmed by 6 bases and J by 5 bases, leaving 10 bases between them. CDR1 and CDR2 (germline): MDHEN, SYDVKM. The CDR3 is 12 residues long. As DNA, the CDR3 is TGTGCCAGCAGCCCGGGGGGGTATGGCTACACCTTC. Translated, it gives CASSPGGYGYTF.

As to this clone: The final CDR3 position lacks the conserved phenylalanine or tryptophan, pointing to a likely read error. It is unclear where the CDR3 begins or ends on the DNA, so no DNA is shown, and the CDR3 is as TCRdb lists it. The CDR3 protein is CASSPRPAG. This chain uses TRBV18 with TRBJ1-4. The CDR3 has 9 residues if both end residues are counted. Germline V gene lookup returns CDR1 KGHSH and CDR2 LQKENI.

The rearrangement uses TRBV25-1 and TRBJ2-1; D not certain. Trimming removed 4 bases at V and 8 bases at J, with 12 bases between. This CDR3 comprises 13 residues. The germline V gene encodes CDR1 MGHDK and CDR2 SYGVNS. The CDR3 nucleotides are TGTGCCAGCAGTGCGCATGCGGTCCATGAGCAGTTCTTC. Its translation is CASSAHAVHEQFF.

This clone was observed a single time. This chain connects TRBV5-1 to TRBJ2-2; 15 nucleotides align to TRBD2. V was clipped by 3 bases and J by 6 bases; unmatched bases: 3. The CDR3 is 16 amino acids. CDR1 is SGHRS, CDR2 YFSETQ, per germline. The CDR3 bases are TGCGCCAGCAGCTGGAGGACTAGCGGGGGGGCCGGGGAGCTGTTTTTT. Translation gives CASSWRTSGGAGELFF.

This clone showed up just a few times. V gene TRBV28 combines with J gene TRBJ2-7, with 7 bases that match TRBD2. With V trimmed by 4 bases and J by 0 bases, 6 bases remained unmatched. Germline CDR1 and CDR2: MDHEN and SYDVKM. The CDR3 totals 15 residues. This CDR3 reads CASSSAGLSSYEQYF. DNA for the CDR3: TGTGCCAGCAGTTCAGCGGGACTAAGCTCCTACGAGCAGTACTTC.

The genes are TRBV7-2 and TRBJ2-3, with a tentative D call TRBD2 (5 bases). The V gene lost 5 bases and the J gene lost 4 bases, with 16 bases spanning the gap. Germline V gene data show CDR1 as SGHTA and CDR2 as FQGNSA. The length of the CDR3 is 15 residues. In nucleotides, the CDR3 is TGTGCCAGCAGCCGCTCCCATACTAGGGCAGATACGCAGTATTTT. Translation: CASSRSHTRADTQYF.

The V gene is TRBV5-6, the J gene TRBJ2-6, with 7 bases identical to TRBD2. Germline assignment: CDR1 SGHDT and CDR2 YYEEEE. The CDR3 sequence is 19 residues long. V dropped 6 bases and J dropped 1; count of bases not matched to a gene: 16. The CDR3 here is CASTPPRPGEGSGANVLTF. The DNA of the CDR3 is TGTGCCAGCACCCCCCCCCGGCCGGGGGAGGGGTCTGGGGCCAACGTCCTGACTTTC.

The chain employs TRBV18 and TRBJ1-3; tentatively, D is TRBD1 (6 bases). The germline V and J ends were trimmed by 5 bases and 3 bases, with 11 bases remaining between them. This CDR3 is 14 amino acids long. The V gene's germline CDR1 is KGHSH and CDR2 LQKENI. DNA of the CDR3: TGTGCCAGCTCAGTGGGGGCAAATGGAAACACCATATATTTT. It yields the protein CASSVGANGNTIYF.

Concerning this clone: Within the sample, other DNA sequences also encode this same CDR3. This chain connects TRBV6-1 to TRBJ2-3; 7 nucleotides align to TRBD2. V was pared by 6 bases and J by 3 bases, with 3 bases of the junction left unmatched. Germline loops: CDR1 MNHNS, CDR2 SASEGT. This CDR3 is 13 amino acids long. For the CDR3, the DNA is TGTGCCAGCAGGGTGGGAGGGACAGATACGCAGTATTTT. Translated: CASRVGGTDTQYF.

The V call is TRBV5-1, the J call TRBJ1-5, with 9 positions matching TRBD1. CDR1 and CDR2 (germline): SGHRS, YFSETQ. The CDR3 loop spans 14 amino acids. Losses at the gene ends were 4 bases for V and 7 bases for J; bases not matched to a gene: 6. The CDR3: CASSRDRAGQPQHF. The CDR3 DNA reads TGCGCCAGCAGCAGGGACAGGGCGGGCCAGCCCCAGCATTTT.

V and J are TRBV28 and TRBJ1-2; D is uncertain. Germline V gene sequence: CDR1 MDHEN, CDR2 SYDVKM. The CDR3 is made up of 13 amino acids. V was cut by 4 bases and J by 6 bases, with 12 bases left in between. CDR3 DNA sequence: TGTGCCAGCAGTTCCCCGGGGATTGATGGCTACACCTTC. Protein: CASSSPGIDGYTF.

Regarding this clone: The junction departs from germline at one end; a sequencing error may be responsible. The V gene is TRBV5-4, the J gene TRBJ2-7; 8 bases are shared with TRBD1. The CDR3 spans 14 residues. The germline V gene has CDR1 SGHNT and CDR2 YYREEE (reference sequence). CDR3 region: CASSQGTGNYEQHF. DNA for the CDR3: TGTGCCAGCAGCCAGGGGACAGGTAACTACGAGCAGCACTTC.

The rearrangement links TRBV6-1 to TRBJ1-6; tentatively, D is TRBD1 (5 bases). V was cut by 8 bases and J by 10 bases, with 21 bases left in between. CDR3 length equals 15 residues. Germline V CDR1 and CDR2: MNHNS, SASEGT. CDR3 in DNA: TGTGCCAGCCGCAGCCCAGCCATAGGGGAATCACCCCTCCACTTT. As protein: CASRSPAIGESPLHF.

V gene TRBV6-1 combines with J gene TRBJ2-7; 7 bases fit TRBD1. Trimming removed 6 bases from V and 0 bases from J; junction bases left unmatched: 8. The CDR3 contains 15 residues. The germline gives CDR1 MNHNS, CDR2 SASEGT. The CDR3 DNA sequence: TGTGCCAGCAGCCTACGGGACAGTCACTCCTACGAGCAGTACTTC. It is translated as CASSLRDSHSYEQYF.

Remarks on this clone: It is likely a read error, because the conserved phenylalanine at the end of the CDR3 is missing. The rearrangement joins TRBV27 to TRBJ1-2; tentative D call: TRBD1 (5 bases). Trimming pared 3 bases from V and 9 bases from J, leaving 14 bases between. Germline V lookup: CDR1 MNHEY, CDR2 SMNVEV (reference sequence). CDR3 length equals 13 residues. The CDR3, as DNA: TGTGCCAGCAGTTTCGGGGGTGGAGGAAGCTACACCTCC. Its translation is CASSFGGGGSYTS.

As concerns this clone: An end of the junction does not agree with germline; a read error may underlie this. The V gene is TRBV5-1, the J gene TRBJ1-6, with TRBD1 matching 9 bases. CDR3 length: 16 amino acids. In germline, CDR1 is SGHRS, CDR2 YFSETQ. The CDR3, as DNA: TGCGCCAGCAGCTTGGAAGGACAGGGGAATAGTTCACCCCTCCTCTTT. Residues: CASSLEGQGNSSPLLF. The variable domain in full, with the rest retrieved from reference TRBV5-1 and TRBJ1-6, is KAGVTQTPRYLIKTRGQQVTLSCSPISGHRSVSWYQQTPGQGLQFLFEYFSETQRNKGNFPGRFSGRQFSNSRSEMNVSTLELGDSALYLCASSLEGQGNSSPLLFGNGTRLTVT.

V is TRBV6-6 and J is TRBJ2-4; possibly TRBD1 for D (6 bases). Deletions cut 8 bases from V and 0 bases from J, with 11 bases between. The CDR3 is 14 amino acids. Germline V CDR1 and CDR2: MNHNY, SVGAGI (reference sequence). CDR3 residues: CASGTTGAKNIQYF. As DNA, the CDR3 is TGTGCCAGCGGGACGACAGGAGCCAAAAACATTCAGTACTTC.

The chain couples TRBV4-2 to TRBJ1-4, with 7 bases that match TRBD1. Trimming took 4 bases from V and 4 from J; bases not matched to a gene: 6. This CDR3 spans 15 amino acids. Germline loops: CDR1 LGHNA, CDR2 YNFKEQ. CDR3 nucleotides: TGTGCCAGCAGCCTCGAGACAGGGCTTAATGAAAAACTGTTTTTT. Protein: CASSLETGLNEKLFF.

V gene TRBV5-6 combines with J gene TRBJ2-7, with D tentatively TRBD2 (6 bases). The CDR3 runs 14 residues. The germline V and J ends were trimmed by 4 bases and 3 bases, with 14 bases remaining between them. The germline V gene encodes CDR1 SGHDT and CDR2 YYEEEE. The CDR3 spells CASSTGAGSYEQYF. CDR3 nucleotide sequence: TGTGCCAGCAGCACGGGCGCCGGGAGCTACGAGCAGTACTTC. Using reference TRBV5-6 and TRBJ2-7 for the parts outside the CDR3, the full variable domain is DAGVTQSPTHLIKTRGQQVTLRCSPKSGHDTVSWYQQALGQGPQFIFQYYEEEERQRGNFPDRFSGHQFPNYSSELNVNALLLGDSALYLCASSTGAGSYEQYFGPGTRLTVT.

The chain links TRBV6-5 to TRBJ1-6; D gene ambiguous. Germline lookup yields CDR1 MNHEY and CDR2 SVGAGI. The V and J ends lost 7 bases and 7 bases respectively, with 8 bases between them. The CDR3 consists of 12 residues. Written as DNA, the CDR3 is TGTGCCAGCACCCCCGGGAATTCACCCCTCCACTTT. This gives the protein CASTPGNSPLHF.

CDR3 DNA: TGTGCCAGCAGCTTTACAAGTGATTCACCCCTCCACTTT. Encoded protein: CASSFTSDSPLHF. The chain recombines TRBV7-9 with TRBJ1-6; no reliable D call. With 3 bases removed from V and 8 bases from J, the gap between germline ends came to 8 bases. Germline V gene data show CDR1 as SEHNR and CDR2 as FQNEAQ (reference sequence). This CDR3 spans 13 amino acids.

V usage is TRBV5-1 and J usage is TRBJ2-1, with 11 bases aligning to TRBD2. The CDR3 sequence is 19 residues long. CDR1 is SGHRS, CDR2 YFSETQ, per germline. V dropped 7 bases and J dropped 3; count of bases not matched to a gene: 18. The CDR3 DNA reads TGCGCCAGCCGCTCGAGGGGCGGCGGTCTAGCGGGGGGCTACAATGAGCAGTTCTTC. This encodes CASRSRGGGLAGGYNEQFF.